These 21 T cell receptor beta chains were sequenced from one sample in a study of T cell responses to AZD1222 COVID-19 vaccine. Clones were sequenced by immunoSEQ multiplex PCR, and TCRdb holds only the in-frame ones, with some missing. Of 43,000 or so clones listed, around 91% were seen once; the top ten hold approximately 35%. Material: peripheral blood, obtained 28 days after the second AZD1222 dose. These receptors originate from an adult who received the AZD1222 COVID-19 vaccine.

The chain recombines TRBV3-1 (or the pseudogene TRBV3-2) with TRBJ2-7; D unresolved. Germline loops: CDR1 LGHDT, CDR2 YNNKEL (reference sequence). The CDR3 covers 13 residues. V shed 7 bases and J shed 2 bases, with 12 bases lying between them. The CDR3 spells CASNRLGTYEQYF. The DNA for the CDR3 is TGTGCCAGCAACCGTCTGGGGACCTACGAGCAGTACTTC.

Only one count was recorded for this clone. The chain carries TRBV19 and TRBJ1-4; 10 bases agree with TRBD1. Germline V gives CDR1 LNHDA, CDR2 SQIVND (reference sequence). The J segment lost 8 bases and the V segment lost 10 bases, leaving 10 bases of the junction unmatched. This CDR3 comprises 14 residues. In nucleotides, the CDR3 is TGTGCCATCCTAGGGACAGGGGATAGAGAAAAACTGTTTTTT. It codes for CAILGTGDREKLFF.

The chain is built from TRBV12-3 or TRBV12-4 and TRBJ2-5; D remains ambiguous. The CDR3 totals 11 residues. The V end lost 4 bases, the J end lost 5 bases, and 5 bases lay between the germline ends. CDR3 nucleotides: TGTGCCAGCAGTTCCGCCGAGACCCAGTACTTC. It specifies CASSSAETQYF.

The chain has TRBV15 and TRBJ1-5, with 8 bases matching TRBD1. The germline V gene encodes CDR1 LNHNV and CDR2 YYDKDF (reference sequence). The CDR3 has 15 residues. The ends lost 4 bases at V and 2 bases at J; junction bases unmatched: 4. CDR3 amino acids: CATSTSTGGNQPQHF. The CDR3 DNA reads TGTGCCACCAGCACTTCGACAGGGGGCAATCAGCCCCAGCATTTT.

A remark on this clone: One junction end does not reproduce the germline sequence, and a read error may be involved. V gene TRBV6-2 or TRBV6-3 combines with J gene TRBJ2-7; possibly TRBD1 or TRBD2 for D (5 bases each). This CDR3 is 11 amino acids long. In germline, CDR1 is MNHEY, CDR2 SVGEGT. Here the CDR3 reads CASSYGGAAVF. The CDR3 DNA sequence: TGTGCCAGCAGTTACGGGGGAGCGGCGGTATTC.

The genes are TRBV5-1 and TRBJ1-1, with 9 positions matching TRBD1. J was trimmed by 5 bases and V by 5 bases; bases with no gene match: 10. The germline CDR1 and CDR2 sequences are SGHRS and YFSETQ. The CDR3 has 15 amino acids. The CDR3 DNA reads TGCGCCAGCAGATTATCGACAGGGGGTAAAACTGAAGCTTTCTTT. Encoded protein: CASRLSTGGKTEAFF.

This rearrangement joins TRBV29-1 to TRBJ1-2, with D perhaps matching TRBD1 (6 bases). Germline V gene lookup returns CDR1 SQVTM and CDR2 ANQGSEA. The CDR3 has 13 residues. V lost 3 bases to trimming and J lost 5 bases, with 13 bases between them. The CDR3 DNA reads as TGCAGCGTTGACGCGGAGGGGGTTTATGGCTACACCTTC. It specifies CSVDAEGVYGYTF.

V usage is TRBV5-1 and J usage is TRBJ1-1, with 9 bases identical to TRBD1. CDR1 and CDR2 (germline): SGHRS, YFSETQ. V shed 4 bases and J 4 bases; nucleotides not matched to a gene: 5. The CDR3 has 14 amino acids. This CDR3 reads CASSTPGQGTEAFF. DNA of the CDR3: TGCGCCAGCAGCACCCCGGGACAGGGCACTGAAGCTTTCTTT.

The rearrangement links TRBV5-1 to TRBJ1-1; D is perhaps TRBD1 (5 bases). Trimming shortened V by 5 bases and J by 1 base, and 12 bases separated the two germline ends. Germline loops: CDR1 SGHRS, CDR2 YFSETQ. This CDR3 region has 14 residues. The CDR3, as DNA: TGCGCCAGCAGTCGGGACGCGGCGAACACTGAAGCTTTCTTT. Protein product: CASSRDAANTEAFF.

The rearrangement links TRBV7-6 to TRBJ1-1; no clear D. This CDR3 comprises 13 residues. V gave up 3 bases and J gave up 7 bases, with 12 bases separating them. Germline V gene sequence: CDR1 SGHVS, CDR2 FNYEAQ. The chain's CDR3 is CASSFRLEGEAFF. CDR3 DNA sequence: TGTGCCAGCAGCTTTAGACTGGAAGGTGAAGCTTTCTTT. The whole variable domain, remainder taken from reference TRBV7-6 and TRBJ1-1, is GAGVSQSPRYKVTKRGQDVALRCDPISGHVSLYWYRQALGQGPEFLTYFNYEAQQDKSGLPNDRFSAERPEGSISTLTIQRTEQRDSAMYRCASSFRLEGEAFFGQGTRLTVV.

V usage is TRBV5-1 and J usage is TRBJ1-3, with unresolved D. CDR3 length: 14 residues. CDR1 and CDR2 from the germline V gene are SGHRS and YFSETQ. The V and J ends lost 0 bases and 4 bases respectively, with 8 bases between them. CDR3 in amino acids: CASSLETAGNTIYF. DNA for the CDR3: TGCGCCAGCAGCTTGGAAACAGCCGGAAACACCATATATTTT.

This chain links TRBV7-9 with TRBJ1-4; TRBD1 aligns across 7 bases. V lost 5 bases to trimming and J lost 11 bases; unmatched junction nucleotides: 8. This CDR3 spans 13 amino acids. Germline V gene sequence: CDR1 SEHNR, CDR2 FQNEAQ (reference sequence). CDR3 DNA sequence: TGTGCCAGCAGCGAGAGGACAGGTTATAAACTGTTTTTT. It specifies CASSERTGYKLFF. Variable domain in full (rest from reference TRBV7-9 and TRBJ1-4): DTGVSQNPRHKITKRGQNVTFRCDPISEHNRLYWYRQTLGQGPEFLTYFQNEAQLEKSRLLSDRFSAERPKGSFSTLEIQRTEQGDSAMYLCASSERTGYKLFFGSGTQLSVL.

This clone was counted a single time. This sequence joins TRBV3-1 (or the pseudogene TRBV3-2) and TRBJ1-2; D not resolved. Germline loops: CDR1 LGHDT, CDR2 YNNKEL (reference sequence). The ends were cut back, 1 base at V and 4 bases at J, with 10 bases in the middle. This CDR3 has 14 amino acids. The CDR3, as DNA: TGTGCCAGCAGCCAAGGTCTACTTAGCTATGGCTACACCTTC. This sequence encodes CASSQGLLSYGYTF.

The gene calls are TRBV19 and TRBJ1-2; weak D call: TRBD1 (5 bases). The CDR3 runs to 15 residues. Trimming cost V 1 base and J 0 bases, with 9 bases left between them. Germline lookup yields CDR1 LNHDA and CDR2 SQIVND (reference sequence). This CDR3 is CASSIADNANYGYTF. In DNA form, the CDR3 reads TGTGCCAGTAGTATAGCGGACAACGCTAACTATGGCTACACCTTC.

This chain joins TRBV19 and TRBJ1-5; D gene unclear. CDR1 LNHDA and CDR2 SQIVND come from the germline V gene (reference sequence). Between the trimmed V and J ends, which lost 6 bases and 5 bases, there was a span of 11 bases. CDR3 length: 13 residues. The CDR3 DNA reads TGTGCCAGTAGCGAGGAAAGGGATCAGCCCCAGCATTTT. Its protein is CASSEERDQPQHF. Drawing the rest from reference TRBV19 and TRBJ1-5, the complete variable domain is DGGITQSPKYLFRKEGQNVTLSCEQNLNHDAMYWYRQDPGQGLRLIYYSQIVNDFQKGDIAEGYSVSREKKESFPLTVTSAQKNPTAFYLCASSEERDQPQHFGDGTRLSIL.

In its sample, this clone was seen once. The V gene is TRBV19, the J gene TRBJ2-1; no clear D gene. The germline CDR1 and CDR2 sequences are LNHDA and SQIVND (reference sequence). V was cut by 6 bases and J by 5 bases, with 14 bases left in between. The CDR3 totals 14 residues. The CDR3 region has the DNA TGTGCCAGTAGACACGGTCATAAGAACAATGAGCAGTTCTTC. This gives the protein CASRHGHKNNEQFF.

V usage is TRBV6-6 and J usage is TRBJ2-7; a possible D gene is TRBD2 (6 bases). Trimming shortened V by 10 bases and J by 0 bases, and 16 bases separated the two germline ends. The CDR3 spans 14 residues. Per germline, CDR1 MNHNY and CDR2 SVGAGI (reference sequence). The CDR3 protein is CAINGAGSSYEQYF. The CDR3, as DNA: TGTGCCATCAACGGGGCGGGGAGCTCCTACGAGCAGTACTTC.

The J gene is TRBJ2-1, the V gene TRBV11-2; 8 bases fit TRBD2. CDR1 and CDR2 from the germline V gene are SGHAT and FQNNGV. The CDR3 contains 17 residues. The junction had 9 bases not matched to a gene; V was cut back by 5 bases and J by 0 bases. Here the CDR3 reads CASSPTSGISSYNEQFF. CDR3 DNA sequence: TGTGCCAGCAGCCCAACTAGCGGAATCAGCTCCTACAATGAGCAGTTCTTC.

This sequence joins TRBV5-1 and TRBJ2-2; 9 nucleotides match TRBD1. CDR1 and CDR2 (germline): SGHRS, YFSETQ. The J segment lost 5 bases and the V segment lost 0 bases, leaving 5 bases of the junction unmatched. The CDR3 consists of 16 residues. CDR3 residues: CASSLDGQGTTGELFF. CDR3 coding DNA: TGCGCCAGCAGCTTGGACGGACAGGGGACAACCGGGGAGCTGTTTTTT.

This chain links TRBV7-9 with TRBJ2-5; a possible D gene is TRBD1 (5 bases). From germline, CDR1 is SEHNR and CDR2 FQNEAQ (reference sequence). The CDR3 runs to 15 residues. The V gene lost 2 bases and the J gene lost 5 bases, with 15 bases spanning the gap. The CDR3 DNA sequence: TGTGCCAGCAGCTTACGGGCAGGGTTGGCGGAGACCCAGTACTTC. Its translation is CASSLRAGLAETQYF.

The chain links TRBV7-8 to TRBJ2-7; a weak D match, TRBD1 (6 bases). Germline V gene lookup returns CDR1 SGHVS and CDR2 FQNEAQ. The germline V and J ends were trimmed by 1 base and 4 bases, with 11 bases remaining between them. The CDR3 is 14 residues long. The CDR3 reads CASSLDRVGYEQYF. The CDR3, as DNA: TGTGCCAGCAGCTTAGACAGGGTCGGATACGAGCAGTACTTC.